The 10 T cell receptor beta chains below all came from one sample that was sequenced in a study of T cell responses to AZD1222 COVID-19 vaccine (dated by TCRdb to about 2021). In light of the paper, this sample's time point label describes: baseline before first vaccination. Library method: the immunoSEQ multiplex PCR assay. Sourced from immuneACCESS, this table was stored by TCRdb with only in-frame sequences that have V and J called. A share of the clones is absent; for the studies checked, an unresolved V gene accounts for under half, and the remainder has no known explanation. The sample table shows approximately 120,000 clones, and approximately 90% are seen once. The ten largest clones add up to roughly a sixth of the sample. This specimen was peripheral blood, taken on day 0 of AZD1222 vaccination. These receptors all come from an adult in good health.

The chain carries TRBV3-1 (or the pseudogene TRBV3-2) and TRBJ1-4; D gene unclear. Trimming stripped 2 bases from V and 7 bases from J, with 11 bases between. CDR1 and CDR2 (germline): LGHDT, YNNKEL (reference sequence). The CDR3 extends over 14 amino acids. The CDR3, as DNA: TGTGCCAGCAGCCAATCATTTACGGGTGAAAAACTGTTTTTT. This codes for CASSQSFTGEKLFF.

The chain carries TRBV27 and TRBJ1-5; D unclear. The CDR3 has 14 residues. Germline lookup yields CDR1 MNHEY and CDR2 SMNVEV (reference sequence). V was shortened by 6 bases and J by 4 bases, with 13 bases between the two germline ends. This chain's CDR3 is CASRAGQPNQPQHF. CDR3 DNA: TGTGCCAGCAGAGCCGGGCAGCCAAATCAGCCCCAGCATTTT.

There are a few counts of this clone. The gene calls are TRBV30 and TRBJ1-6; the match to TRBD1 covers 9 bases. The J segment lost 6 bases and the V segment lost 2 bases, leaving 5 bases of the junction unmatched. The CDR3 spans 15 residues. The germline CDR1 and CDR2 sequences are GTSNPN and SVGIG (reference sequence). CDR3 bases: TGTGCCTGGAGTTTGGGACAGGGCGCTAATTCACCCCTCCACTTT. It specifies CAWSLGQGANSPLHF.

The genes are TRBV18 and TRBJ1-2, with 8 bases that match TRBD1. This CDR3 has 14 residues. Germline V lookup: CDR1 KGHSH, CDR2 LQKENI. The J segment lost 6 bases and the V segment lost 9 bases, leaving 12 bases of the junction unmatched. The CDR3 nucleotides are TGTGCCAGTTCGCAGGGGGCGCGGAGGAATGGCTACACCTTC. Translation gives CASSQGARRNGYTF.

The chain employs TRBV9 and TRBJ2-1, with D maybe TRBD2 (6 bases). Germline CDR1 SGDLS, CDR2 YYNGEE. The CDR3 consists of 21 residues. The ends were cut back, 1 base at V and 0 bases at J, with 26 bases in the middle. The CDR3 DNA reads as TGTGCCAGCAGCGTAAGTCTACTAGGCCCCGCGGGGCGCTTCTCCTACAATGAGCAGTTCTTC. This sequence encodes CASSVSLLGPAGRFSYNEQFF.

The rearrangement uses TRBV18 and TRBJ1-1; D call uncertain. CDR3 length: 14 amino acids. From germline, CDR1 is KGHSH and CDR2 LQKENI. V was shortened by 2 bases and J by 2 bases, with 9 bases between the two germline ends. In DNA, the CDR3 is TGTGCCAGCTCACCAACCGAGGGAAACACTGAAGCTTTCTTT. It translates to CASSPTEGNTEAFF.

V gene TRBV19 combines with J gene TRBJ2-4; D could derive from TRBD1 or TRBD2 (6 bases each). Between the trimmed V and J ends, which lost 4 bases and 0 bases, there was a span of 22 bases. This CDR3 is 19 amino acids long. CDR1 is LNHDA and CDR2 is SQIVND in the germline V gene (reference sequence). The CDR3 loop is CASSTGPLGGRLAKNIQYF. The CDR3 nucleotides read TGTGCCAGTAGTACCGGGCCGTTGGGGGGCCGCTTAGCCAAAAACATTCAGTACTTC.

The rearrangement uses TRBV7-9 and TRBJ2-3, with D maybe TRBD2 (6 bases). There are 16 residues in the CDR3. V gave up 5 bases and J gave up 1 base, with 16 bases separating them. Per the germline V gene, CDR1 is SEHNR and CDR2 is FQNEAQ (reference sequence). CDR3 bases: TGTGCCAGCAGCCCCGGCGAAGGGGAGGGCACAGATACGCAGTATTTT. Translation gives CASSPGEGEGTDTQYF.

V gene TRBV6-1 combines with J gene TRBJ2-2; TRBD1 aligns across 7 bases. Germline CDR1 is MNHNS and CDR2 is SASEGT. V lost 3 bases to trimming and J lost 0 bases; unmatched junction nucleotides: 4. The CDR3 extends over 16 amino acids. CDR3 nucleotides: TGTGCCAGCAGTGACCCCAGGGGGTCGAACACCGGGGAGCTGTTTTTT. Translated: CASSDPRGSNTGELFF.

This sequence joins TRBV7-2 and TRBJ2-5; no reliable D call. Deletions cut 2 bases from V and 2 bases from J, with 0 bases between. CDR1 and CDR2 from the germline V gene are SGHTA and FQGNSA. The CDR3 has 11 amino acids. In nucleotides, the CDR3 is TGTGCCAGCAGCTTACAAGAGACCCAGTACTTC. This codes for CASSLQETQYF.